This paragraph covers one TCR beta chain sequence. Its antigen remains unknown. The sample is drawn from a study of beta chain features in type 1 diabetes. Study summary: The samples had 85 million to 130 million sorted cells examined in all. Study results and caveats: Compared to healthy donors, patients appeared to have naive, central memory and Treg TCRB repertoires that were more alike. Across all four CD4+ subsets, people with type 1 diabetes showed modestly shorter TCRB CDR3s.

CDR1 is SGHRS, CDR2 YFSETQ, per germline. The CDR3 spans 16 residues. Trimming shortened V by 4 bases and J by 4 bases, and 20 bases separated the two germline ends. The entirety of the isolated RNA underwent reverse transcription, so expressed TCRB transcripts were sequenced. The study sequenced naive, central memory and regulatory T cell samples to an average of about 3.8 million reads. Some clones are missing from TCRdb's copy, which holds only in-frame ones; the method was immunoSEQ multiplex PCR. This sample has some 660,000 clones; more than 12% occur once, and the top ten carry roughly 0.04%. Researchers reported sorting CD4+ naive, central memory, regulatory and stem cell-like memory cells via CD45RO/CCR7/CD25/CD127/CD95/CD27.

This sequence originates from a man younger than 35 with type 1 diabetes. The V gene is TRBV5-1, the J gene TRBJ1-1; D possibly corresponds to TRBD1 (5 bases). Sequencing was done on a sample of naive CD4+ T cells from blood. CDR3 region: CASSPSLGGSSTEAFF. CDR3 DNA sequence: TGCGCCAGCAGCCCCTCCCTGGGGGGGAGTAGCACTGAAGCTTTCTTT. Looking up the rest from reference TRBV5-1 and TRBJ1-1 gives the full variable domain: KAGVTQTPRYLIKTRGQQVTLSCSPISGHRSVSWYQQTPGQGLQFLFEYFSETQRNKGNFPGRFSGRQFSNSRSEMNVSTLELGDSALYLCASSPSLGGSSTEAFFGQGTRLTVV.